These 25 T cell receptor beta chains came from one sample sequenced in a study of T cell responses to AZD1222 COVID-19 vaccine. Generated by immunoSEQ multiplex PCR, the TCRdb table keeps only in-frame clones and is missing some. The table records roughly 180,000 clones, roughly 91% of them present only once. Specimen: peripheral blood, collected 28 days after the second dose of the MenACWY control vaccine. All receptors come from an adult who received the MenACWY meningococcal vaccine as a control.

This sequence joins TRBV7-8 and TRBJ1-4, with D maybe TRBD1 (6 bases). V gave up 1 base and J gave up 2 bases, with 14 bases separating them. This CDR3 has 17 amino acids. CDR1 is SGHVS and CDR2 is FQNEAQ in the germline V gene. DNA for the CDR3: TGTGCCAGCAGCTTAGGGCTAACGGGGGCTACTAATGAAAAACTGTTTTTT. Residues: CASSLGLTGATNEKLFF.

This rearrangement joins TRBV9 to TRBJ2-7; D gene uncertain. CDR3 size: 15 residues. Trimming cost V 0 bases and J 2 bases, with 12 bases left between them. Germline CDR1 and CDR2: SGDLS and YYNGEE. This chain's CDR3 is CASSVDPGSTYEQYF. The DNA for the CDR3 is TGTGCCAGCAGCGTAGACCCCGGGTCCACCTACGAGCAGTACTTC. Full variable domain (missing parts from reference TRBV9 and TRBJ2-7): DSGVTQTPKHLITATGQRVTLRCSPRSGDLSVYWYQQSLDQGLQFLIQYYNGEERAKGNILERFSAQQFPDLHSELNLSSLELGDSALYFCASSVDPGSTYEQYFGPGTRLTVT.

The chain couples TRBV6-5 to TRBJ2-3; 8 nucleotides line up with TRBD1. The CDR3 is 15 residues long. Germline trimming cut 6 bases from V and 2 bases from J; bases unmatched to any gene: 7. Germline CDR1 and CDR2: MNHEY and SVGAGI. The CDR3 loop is CASRDRARATDTQYF. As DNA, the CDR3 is TGTGCCAGCAGGGACAGGGCCCGGGCCACAGATACGCAGTATTTT.

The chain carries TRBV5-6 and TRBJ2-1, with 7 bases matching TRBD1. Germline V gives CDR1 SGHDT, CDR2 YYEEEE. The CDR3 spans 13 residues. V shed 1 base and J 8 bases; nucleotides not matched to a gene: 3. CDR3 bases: TGTGCCAGCAGCTTGAAAGGGGGCGATGAGCAGTTCTTC. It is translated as CASSLKGGDEQFF.

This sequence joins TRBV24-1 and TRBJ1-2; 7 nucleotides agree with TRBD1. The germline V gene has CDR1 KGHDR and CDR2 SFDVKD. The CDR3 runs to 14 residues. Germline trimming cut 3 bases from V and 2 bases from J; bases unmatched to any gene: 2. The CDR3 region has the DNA TGTGCCACCAGTGATCCGACAGGGAACTATGGCTACACCTTC. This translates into CATSDPTGNYGYTF.

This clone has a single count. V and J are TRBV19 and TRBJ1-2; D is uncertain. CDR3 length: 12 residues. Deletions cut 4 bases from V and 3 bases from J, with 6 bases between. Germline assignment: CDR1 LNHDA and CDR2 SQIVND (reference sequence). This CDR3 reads CASSKRDYGYTF. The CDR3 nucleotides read TGTGCCAGTAGTAAGAGGGACTATGGCTACACCTTC. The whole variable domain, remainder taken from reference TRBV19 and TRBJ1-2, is DGGITQSPKYLFRKEGQNVTLSCEQNLNHDAMYWYRQDPGQGLRLIYYSQIVNDFQKGDIAEGYSVSREKKESFPLTVTSAQKNPTAFYLCASSKRDYGYTFGSGTRLTVV.

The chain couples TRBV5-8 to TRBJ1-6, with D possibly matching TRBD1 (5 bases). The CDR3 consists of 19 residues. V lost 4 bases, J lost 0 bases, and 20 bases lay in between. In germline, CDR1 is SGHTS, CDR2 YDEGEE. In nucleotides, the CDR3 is TGTGCCAGCAGCCCAGGCCTGTTCGGGGGAGGCTCCTATAATTCACCCCTCCACTTT. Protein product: CASSPGLFGGGSYNSPLHF.

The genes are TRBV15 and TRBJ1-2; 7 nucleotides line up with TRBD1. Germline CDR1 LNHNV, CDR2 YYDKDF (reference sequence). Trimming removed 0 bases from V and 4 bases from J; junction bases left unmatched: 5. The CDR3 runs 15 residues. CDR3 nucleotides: TGTGCCACCAGCAGAGAACAGGGGAAAGGCTATGGCTACACCTTC. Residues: CATSREQGKGYGYTF.

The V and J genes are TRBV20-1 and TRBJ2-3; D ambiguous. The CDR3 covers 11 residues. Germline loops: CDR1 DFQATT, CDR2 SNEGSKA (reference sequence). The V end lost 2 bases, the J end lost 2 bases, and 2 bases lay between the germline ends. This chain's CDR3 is CSARHTDTQYF. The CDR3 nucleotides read TGCAGTGCTAGACACACAGATACGCAGTATTTT.

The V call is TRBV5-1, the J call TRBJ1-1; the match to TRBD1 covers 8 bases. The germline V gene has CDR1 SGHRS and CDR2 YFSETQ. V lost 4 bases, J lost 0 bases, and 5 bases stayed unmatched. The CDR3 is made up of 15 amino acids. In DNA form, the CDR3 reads TGCGCCAGCAGCGAACAGGGGGGAATGAACACTGAAGCTTTCTTT. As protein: CASSEQGGMNTEAFF.

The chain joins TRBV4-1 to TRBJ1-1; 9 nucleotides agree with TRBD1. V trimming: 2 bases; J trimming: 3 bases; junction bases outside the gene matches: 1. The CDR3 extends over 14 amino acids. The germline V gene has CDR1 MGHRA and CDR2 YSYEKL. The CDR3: CASSQRTGDTEAFF. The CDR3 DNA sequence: TGCGCCAGCAGCCAACGGACAGGGGACACTGAAGCTTTCTTT.

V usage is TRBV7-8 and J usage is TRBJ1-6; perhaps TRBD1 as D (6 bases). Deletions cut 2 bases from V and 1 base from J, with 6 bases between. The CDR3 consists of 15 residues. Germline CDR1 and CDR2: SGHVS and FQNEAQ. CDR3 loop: CASSLTGSYNSPLHF. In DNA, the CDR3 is TGTGCCAGCAGCTTAACAGGGTCCTATAATTCACCCCTCCACTTT.

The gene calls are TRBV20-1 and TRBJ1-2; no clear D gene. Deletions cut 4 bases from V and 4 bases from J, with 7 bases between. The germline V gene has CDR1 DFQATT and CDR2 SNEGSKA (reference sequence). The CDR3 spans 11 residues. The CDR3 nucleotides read TGCAGTGCTAACGATGGCTATGGCTACACCTTC. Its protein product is CSANDGYGYTF.

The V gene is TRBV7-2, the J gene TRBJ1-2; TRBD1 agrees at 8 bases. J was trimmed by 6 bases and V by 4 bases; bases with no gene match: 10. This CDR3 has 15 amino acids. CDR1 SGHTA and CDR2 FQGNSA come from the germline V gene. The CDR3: CASSSSLGDRNGYTF. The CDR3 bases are TGTGCCAGCAGCTCATCCCTAGGGGACAGGAATGGCTACACCTTC. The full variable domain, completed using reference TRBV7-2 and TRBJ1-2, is GAGVSQSPSNKVTEKGKDVELRCDPISGHTALYWYRQSLGQGLEFLIYFQGNSAPDKSGLPSDRFSAERTGGSVSTLTIQRTQQEDSAVYLCASSSSLGDRNGYTFGSGTRLTVV.

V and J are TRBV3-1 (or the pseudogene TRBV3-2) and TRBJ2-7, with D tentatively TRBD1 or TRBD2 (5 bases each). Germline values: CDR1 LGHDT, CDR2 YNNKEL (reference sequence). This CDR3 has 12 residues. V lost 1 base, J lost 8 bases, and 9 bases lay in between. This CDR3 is CASSQAGAKQYF. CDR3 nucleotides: TGTGCCAGCAGCCAAGCCGGGGCCAAGCAGTACTTC.

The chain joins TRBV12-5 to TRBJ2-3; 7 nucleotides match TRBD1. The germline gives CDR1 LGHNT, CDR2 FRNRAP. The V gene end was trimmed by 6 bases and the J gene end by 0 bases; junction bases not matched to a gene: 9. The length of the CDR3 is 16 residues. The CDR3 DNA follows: TGTGCTAGTGGGAAAGGGGGCCTCCTTAGCACAGATACGCAGTATTTT. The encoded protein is CASGKGGLLSTDTQYF.

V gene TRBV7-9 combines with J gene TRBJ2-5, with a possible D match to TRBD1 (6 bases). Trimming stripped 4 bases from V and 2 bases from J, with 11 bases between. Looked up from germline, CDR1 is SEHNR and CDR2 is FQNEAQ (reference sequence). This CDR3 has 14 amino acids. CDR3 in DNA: TGTGCCAGCAGCTCCTACAGGGAACAAGAGACCCAGTACTTC. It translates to CASSSYREQETQYF.

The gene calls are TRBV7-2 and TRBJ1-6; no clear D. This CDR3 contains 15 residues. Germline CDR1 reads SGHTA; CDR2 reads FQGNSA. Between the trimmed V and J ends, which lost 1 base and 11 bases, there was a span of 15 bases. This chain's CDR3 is CASSLEHSGSAPLHF. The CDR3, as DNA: TGTGCCAGCAGCTTAGAGCACAGTGGGTCAGCACCCCTCCACTTT.

CDR3: CASSVETGLAGGKPSYEQYF. Here the CDR3 DNA reads TGTGCCAGCAGCGTAGAGACGGGACTAGCGGGGGGTAAACCTTCCTACGAGCAGTACTTC. The chain has TRBV9 and TRBJ2-7; 15 bases are a match to TRBD2. Germline-derived CDR1 and CDR2 are SGDLS and YYNGEE. There are 20 residues in the CDR3. Unmatched junction bases numbered 11, after V lost 0 bases and J lost 1 base.

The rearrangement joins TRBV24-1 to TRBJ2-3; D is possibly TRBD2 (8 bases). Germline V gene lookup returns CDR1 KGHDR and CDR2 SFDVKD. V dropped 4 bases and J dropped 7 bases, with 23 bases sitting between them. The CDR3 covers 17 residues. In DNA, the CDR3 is TGTGCCACCAGTGACAGGGGGAAAACGGGGGGGCAAAATACGCAGTATTTT. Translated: CATSDRGKTGGQNTQYF.

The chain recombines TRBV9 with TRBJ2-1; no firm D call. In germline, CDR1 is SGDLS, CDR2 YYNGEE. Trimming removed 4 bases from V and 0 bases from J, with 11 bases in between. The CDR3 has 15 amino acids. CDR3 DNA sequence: TGTGCCAGCAGCTTCGACTTAAGCTCCTACAATGAGCAGTTCTTC. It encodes CASSFDLSSYNEQFF.

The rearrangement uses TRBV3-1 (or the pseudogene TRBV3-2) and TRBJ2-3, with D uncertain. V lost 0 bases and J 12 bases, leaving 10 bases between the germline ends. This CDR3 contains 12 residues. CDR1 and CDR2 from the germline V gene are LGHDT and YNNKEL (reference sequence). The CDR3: CASSQESSRQYF. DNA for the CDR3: TGTGCCAGCAGCCAAGAGTCCAGCCGCCAGTATTTT.

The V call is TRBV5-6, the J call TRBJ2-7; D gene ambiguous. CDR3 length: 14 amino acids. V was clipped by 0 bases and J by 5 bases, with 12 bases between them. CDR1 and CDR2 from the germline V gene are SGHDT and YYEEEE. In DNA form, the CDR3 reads TGTGCCAGCAGCTTGGGGACGCCCATTAACGAGCAGTACTTC. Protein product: CASSLGTPINEQYF.

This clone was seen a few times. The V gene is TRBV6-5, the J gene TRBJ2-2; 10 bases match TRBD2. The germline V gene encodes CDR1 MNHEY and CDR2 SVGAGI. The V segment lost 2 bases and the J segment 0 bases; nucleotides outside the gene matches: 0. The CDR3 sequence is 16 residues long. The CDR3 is CASSYSGGANTGELFF. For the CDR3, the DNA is TGTGCCAGCAGTTACAGCGGGGGGGCGAACACCGGGGAGCTGTTTTTT.

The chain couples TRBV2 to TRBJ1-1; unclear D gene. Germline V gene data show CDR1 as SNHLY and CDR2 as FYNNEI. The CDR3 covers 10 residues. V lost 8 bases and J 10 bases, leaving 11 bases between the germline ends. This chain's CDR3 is CASLDIGAFF. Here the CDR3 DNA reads TGTGCCAGCCTGGATATAGGAGCTTTCTTT.